Listed here are 27 T cell receptor beta chains from one sample, sequenced in a study of CD8 T cells in ankylosing spondylitis (dated by TCRdb to the late 2010s). Receptor libraries were prepared by 5' RACE. Sequencing relied on an Illumina HiSeq 2500. TCRdb took the public reads, trimmed them with fastp at Q25, ran MiXCR for clone calling and kept in-frame beta chains. Each CDR3 protein gets just one entry, which takes the most common genes and DNA from the rows behind it. The sample yields under 300,000 distinct CDR3 sequences; over 15% were counted once. Around 30% of the sample is held by the ten biggest clonotypes. Sequenced material: blood, either unsorted or a sorted T cell fraction (not recorded which). Receptors were obtained from a male donor with ankylosing spondylitis or in good health (not recorded which).

The chain combines TRBV4-1 with TRBJ1-4; possibly TRBD1 for D (6 bases). The CDR3 sequence is 15 residues long. The germline V and J ends were trimmed by 1 base and 7 bases, with 13 bases remaining between them. Germline V gene data show CDR1 as MGHRA and CDR2 as YSYEKL. CDR3 nucleotide sequence: TGCGCCAGCAGCCAAGGGGTTACAGGGTTTGAAAAACTGTTTTTT. Its protein is CASSQGVTGFEKLFF.

The sample holds a few counts of this clonotype. This rearrangement joins TRBV27 to TRBJ1-2; 7 bases fit TRBD1. The CDR3 loop spans 14 amino acids. CDR1 and CDR2 from the germline V gene are MNHEY and SMNVEV (reference sequence). Losses at the gene ends were 5 bases for V and 3 bases for J; bases not matched to a gene: 6. CDR3 bases: TGTGCCAGCAGTAGACAGGGAGGGTACTATGGCTACACCTTC. It yields the protein CASSRQGGYYGYTF.

This clonotype has ten or more counts. The rearrangement joins TRBV27 to TRBJ2-7; D not certain. The length of the CDR3 is 12 residues. Per the germline V gene, CDR1 is MNHEY and CDR2 is SMNVEV (reference sequence). With 7 bases removed from V and 5 bases from J, the gap between germline ends came to 12 bases. CDR3 region: CASNQTPHEQYF. CDR3 nucleotides: TGTGCCAGCAACCAAACCCCCCACGAGCAGTACTTC.

This clonotype has at least ten counts. The chain joins TRBV5-1 to TRBJ2-4; tentative D call: TRBD2 (6 bases). V was trimmed by 4 bases and J by 8 bases, leaving 16 bases between them. CDR1 is SGHRS and CDR2 is YFSETQ in the germline V gene. This CDR3 is 14 amino acids long. CDR3 region: CASSPAGWADIQYF. CDR3 nucleotide sequence: TGCGCCAGCAGCCCGGCGGGGTGGGCAGACATTCAGTACTTC.

This clonotype was detected only a few times. CDR3 sequence (DNA): TGTGCCATCAGTGCAGGGGAAGGGACCCAGTACTTC. It specifies CAISAGEGTQYF. The chain links TRBV10-3 to TRBJ2-5, with a possible D match to TRBD1 (6 bases). The V end was cut by 4 bases, the J end by 7 bases, with 10 bases between. Germline V gene data show CDR1 as ENHRY and CDR2 as SYGVKD. The CDR3 extends over 12 amino acids.

V and J are TRBV4-1 and TRBJ2-7, with 9 bases matching TRBD1. The CDR3 totals 16 residues. V was clipped by 1 base and J by 3 bases; unmatched bases: 7. Germline-derived CDR1 and CDR2 are MGHRA and YSYEKL. The CDR3 coding sequence is TGCGCCAGCAGCCAAGGGCCTACAGGGGGCGGCTACGAGCAGTACTTC. Translated: CASSQGPTGGGYEQYF.

This clonotype was observed at least ten times. The CDR3 bases are TGTGCCAGCAGTTCAACCGGGGGGAACACTGAAGCTTTCTTT. Residues: CASSSTGGNTEAFF. The chain is built from TRBV6-5 and TRBJ1-1; TRBD1 might be the D (5 bases). Germline CDR1 MNHEY, CDR2 SVGAGI. V was clipped by 4 bases and J by 1 base, with 10 bases between them. The CDR3 runs 14 residues.

This clonotype came up a few times. The chain links TRBV4-1 to TRBJ1-4; D not certain. Germline CDR1 reads MGHRA; CDR2 reads YSYEKL. This CDR3 is 13 amino acids long. Trimming left V 3 bases short and J 8 bases short, with 10 bases between. CDR3 loop: CASSQRNEEKLFF. The CDR3 DNA follows: TGCGCCAGCAGCCAGAGAAATGAGGAAAAACTGTTTTTT.

This rearrangement joins TRBV4-2 to TRBJ1-6, with D uncertain. Germline V gene sequence: CDR1 LGHNA, CDR2 YNFKEQ. Trimming took 1 base from V and 5 from J, leaving 9 bases between them. The CDR3 is 15 amino acids. In DNA, the CDR3 is TGTGCCAGCAGCCAAGTGTTCGGAAATAATTCACCCCTCCACTTT. This encodes CASSQVFGNNSPLHF.

The V and J genes are TRBV4-3 and TRBJ2-2; the D gene is possibly TRBD1 (6 bases). This CDR3 is built from 17 residues. Germline CDR1 and CDR2: LGHNA and YSLEER. The ends were cut back, 0 bases at V and 7 bases at J, with 18 bases in the middle. The CDR3 coding sequence is TGCGCCAGCAGCCAAGAGAGGGGGACCCTAACGAGCGGGGAGCTGTTTTTT. Translation gives CASSQERGTLTSGELFF.

This clonotype has just a few counts. The chain couples TRBV6-4 to TRBJ1-2, with D unclear. Germline V gene sequence: CDR1 MRHNA, CDR2 SNTAGT. The CDR3 consists of 14 residues. Trimming shortened V by 0 bases and J by 8 bases, and 13 bases separated the two germline ends. The CDR3 DNA sequence: TGTGCCAGCAGTGACTCGATTGGCGGGAGCGGCTACACCTTC. Its protein is CASSDSIGGSGYTF.

This clonotype was found once. CDR3 bases: TGTGCCAGCAGCTTAGGCTCCGGGACAGGGATCTACGAGCAGTACTTC. This encodes CASSLGSGTGIYEQYF. This sequence joins TRBV13 and TRBJ2-7; 9 positions agree with TRBD1. The CDR3 totals 16 residues. The V and J ends lost 0 bases and 3 bases, in that order; junction bases with no gene match: 6. CDR1 and CDR2 (germline): PRHDT, FYEKMQ (reference sequence). Complete variable domain (other parts from reference TRBV13 and TRBJ2-7): AAGVIQSPRHLIKEKRETATLKCYPIPRHDTVYWYQQGPGQDPQFLISFYEKMQSDKGSIPDRFSAQQFSDYHSELNMSSLELGDSALYFCASSLGSGTGIYEQYFGPGTRLTVT.

The table lists this clonotype with a few counts. This chain links TRBV4-3 with TRBJ1-4; D gene ambiguous. Germline V gene data show CDR1 as LGHNA and CDR2 as YSLEER. This CDR3 region has 14 residues. Trimming shortened V by 1 base and J by 8 bases, and 11 bases separated the two germline ends. The CDR3 DNA sequence: TGCGCCAGCAGCCAAGGGGCACCGGGAGAAAAACTGTTTTTT. Translation: CASSQGAPGEKLFF.

This clonotype turned up a few times. The chain recombines TRBV29-1 with TRBJ2-3, with D perhaps given as TRBD1 or TRBD2 (5 bases each). This CDR3 comprises 14 residues. CDR1 and CDR2 from the germline V gene are SQVTM and ANQGSEA. Trimming took 1 base from V and 0 from J, leaving 8 bases between them. Here the CDR3 reads CSVEGWDSTDTQYF. In nucleotides, the CDR3 is TGCAGCGTTGAAGGATGGGACAGCACAGATACGCAGTATTTT.

The gene calls are TRBV27 and TRBJ2-3; 10 bases align to TRBD2. Germline CDR1 reads MNHEY; CDR2 reads SMNVEV (reference sequence). V shed 6 bases and J 2 bases; nucleotides not matched to a gene: 5. This CDR3 has 15 amino acids. The CDR3 DNA follows: TGTGCCAGCAGCGCCGGACTAGCGGCCACAGATACGCAGTATTTT. It encodes CASSAGLAATDTQYF.

This clonotype was seen a handful of times. The chain has TRBV7-6 and TRBJ1-2; 8 positions match TRBD1. With V trimmed by 5 bases and J by 4 bases, 3 bases remained unmatched. Germline CDR1 reads SGHVS; CDR2 reads FNYEAQ. CDR3 length: 13 residues. The CDR3 sequence: CASSTGQGYGYTF. The CDR3 DNA follows: TGTGCCAGCAGCACTGGACAGGGCTATGGCTACACCTTC.

The chain links TRBV27 to TRBJ1-5; D gene ambiguous. This CDR3 is built from 13 residues. Germline CDR1 and CDR2: MNHEY and SMNVEV (reference sequence). V lost 3 bases and J 4 bases, leaving 7 bases between the germline ends. The CDR3 loop reads CASSLVGNQPQHF. CDR3 DNA: TGTGCCAGCAGTTTGGTGGGGAATCAGCCCCAGCATTTT.

This clonotype was picked up a small number of times. J is TRBJ2-1 and V is TRBV27; 7 positions agree with TRBD2. The CDR3 is 16 amino acids. Germline-derived CDR1 and CDR2 are MNHEY and SMNVEV (reference sequence). Losses at the gene ends were 2 bases for V and 0 bases for J; bases not matched to a gene: 4. DNA of the CDR3: TGTGCCAGCAGTTTAGAAGGGAGGGCCTCCTACAATGAGCAGTTCTTC. It encodes CASSLEGRASYNEQFF.

The CDR3 spells CASSPPLRLDEQYF. The CDR3 DNA sequence: TGTGCCAGCAGTCCCCCCCTGCGGTTGGACGAGCAGTACTTC. The gene calls are TRBV12-3 or TRBV12-4 and TRBJ2-7; D remains ambiguous. The CDR3 is 14 amino acids. Trimming shortened V by 5 bases and J by 5 bases, and 16 bases separated the two germline ends.

The chain recombines TRBV7-8 with TRBJ2-1, with 10 bases matching TRBD2. The germline V gene encodes CDR1 SGHVS and CDR2 FQNEAQ. The CDR3 runs 16 residues. The trim removed 5 bases at V and 0 bases at J, leaving 4 bases unmatched. CDR3 bases: TGTGCCAGCAGCCCCCCTAGCGGGAGCTCCTACAATGAGCAGTTCTTC. Protein sequence: CASSPPSGSSYNEQFF.

The CDR3 here is CASSQTGGGQETQYF. CDR3 coding DNA: TGCGCCAGCAGCCAAACAGGGGGCGGGCAAGAGACCCAGTACTTC. V is TRBV4-3 and J is TRBJ2-5; 9 bases map to TRBD1. CDR1 and CDR2 from the germline V gene are LGHNA and YSLEER. The CDR3 spans 15 residues. The J segment lost 2 bases and the V segment lost 2 bases, leaving 3 bases of the junction unmatched.

The chain employs TRBV29-1 and TRBJ1-2; the D gene is possibly TRBD1 (6 bases). CDR1 and CDR2 from the germline V gene are SQVTM and ANQGSEA. Trimming took off 4 bases at V and 8 bases at J, with 11 bases between the two ends. This CDR3 is 11 amino acids long. DNA of the CDR3: TGCAGCGTTGTCGGGGGGCACGGCTACACCTTC. Protein product: CSVVGGHGYTF.

The gene calls are TRBV4-3 and TRBJ2-6, with no clear D. Trimming removed 0 bases from V and 2 bases from J, with 8 bases in between. The CDR3 loop spans 16 amino acids. In germline, CDR1 is LGHNA, CDR2 YSLEER. The CDR3 region has the DNA TGCGCCAGCAGCCAAGAAGGAACAACTGGGGCCAACGTCCTGACTTTC. Translating it yields CASSQEGTTGANVLTF.

This chain uses TRBV29-1 with TRBJ2-1, with unresolved D. V lost 1 base and J 0 bases, leaving 13 bases between the germline ends. CDR3 length: 16 amino acids. Germline CDR1 reads SQVTM; CDR2 reads ANQGSEA. CDR3: CSVEVGLRSSYNEQFF. The DNA of the CDR3 is TGCAGCGTTGAAGTAGGGCTAAGAAGCTCCTACAATGAGCAGTTCTTC.

The chain employs TRBV29-1 and TRBJ2-7; D not certain. In germline, CDR1 is SQVTM, CDR2 ANQGSEA. Trimming cost V 5 bases and J 1 base, with 12 bases left between them. CDR3 length equals 13 residues. The CDR3 is CSVRGTLSYEQYF. DNA of the CDR3: TGCAGCGTTAGAGGAACTCTTTCCTACGAGCAGTACTTC.

The chain is built from TRBV4-1 and TRBJ2-1, with TRBD2 matching over 7 bases. This CDR3 comprises 14 residues. From germline, CDR1 is MGHRA and CDR2 YSYEKL. V gave up 5 bases and J gave up 7 bases; unmatched junction bases: 8. The CDR3 DNA reads as TGCGCCAGCAGCGCCGGACTAGGAGAGAATGAGCAGTTCTTC. This translates into CASSAGLGENEQFF.

A few counts support this clonotype. The rearrangement uses TRBV29-1 and TRBJ2-7, with 7 positions matching TRBD2. Germline V gene lookup returns CDR1 SQVTM and CDR2 ANQGSEA. This CDR3 region has 14 residues. J gave up 1 base and V 7 bases, and 10 bases lay outside the gene matches. CDR3 bases: TGCAGCGCCACCCACCCGGGGGGATCCTACGAGCAGTACTTC. Protein: CSATHPGGSYEQYF.